This entry lists 2 T cell receptor beta chains sequenced from one sample in a study of shared clonotypes between healthy human individuals. The data were produced by immunoSEQ multiplex PCR, yet TCRdb's version contains in-frame clones alone and is incomplete. The data show about 460,000 clones, more than 70% seen once. Material for sequencing was PBMCs. The receptors here all came from a woman in her 40s in good health. Some clones in this sample may be carry-over from other donors' samples.

The genes are TRBV9 and TRBJ2-3; 9 positions match TRBD2. The CDR3 extends over 16 amino acids. With V trimmed by 0 bases and J by 4 bases, 6 bases remained unmatched. Per germline, CDR1 SGDLS and CDR2 YYNGEE. The CDR3 DNA sequence: TGTGCCAGCAGCGTAGTAATAGCGGGAGTCTCAGATACGCAGTATTTT. Translating gives CASSVVIAGVSDTQYF.

Of note for this clone: This probably arose from a read error, given a far larger clone one base away. The chain links TRBV28 to TRBJ2-7; a weak D match, TRBD2 (6 bases). This CDR3 comprises 15 residues. Germline assignment: CDR1 MDHEN and CDR2 SYDVKM. V lost 6 bases to trimming and J lost 6 bases, with 21 bases between them. The CDR3 spells CASRYTSRRALEQYF. CDR3 DNA sequence: TGTGCCAGCAGATACACTAGCAGGAGGGCCCTCGAGCAGTACTTC.